This is a list of T cell receptor beta chains from one sample in a study of blood T cell repertoires in COVID-19. Clones were sequenced by immunoSEQ multiplex PCR, and TCRdb holds only the in-frame ones, with some missing. This table holds some 150,000 clones, about 85% found once. Sequenced material: peripheral blood. These receptors all stem from a woman older than 75 in a cohort sampled during active or convalescent COVID-19. CDR3s leave out the opening cysteine and the closing phenylalanine or tryptophan. Rows give clone size only sometimes, using once, few, many, or a class for an expanded clone.

V gene	clone size	CDR3 protein
TRBV28	NA	ASRSGGGTDTQY
TRBV28	NA	ASSSNRGHSNQPQH
TRBV15	NA	ATSRTGESEAF
TRBV2	NA	ASRGDYLTGELF
TRBV28	NA	AVTGTGMNTEAF
TRBV6-2/TRBV6-3	NA	ASSYSRPGVDNSPLH
TRBV4-3	NA	ASSQDLASGGPIQY
TRBV10-2	NA	ASSETTGGSYGYT
TRBV11-2	NA	ASSLDGLEQY
TRBV24-1	NA	ATRGTGEDEKLF
TRBV19	NA	ASSFLNTQY
TRBV4-3	NA	ASSQTENTEAF
TRBV5-8	NA	ASSLGSGTGETQY
TRBV27	NA	ASSSRLAGGNEQF
TRBV6-5	NA	ASSATRRLPGELF
TRBV9	NA	ASSVAAGVSTDTQY
TRBV25-1	NA	ASRQGASTEAF
TRBV9	NA	ASSLSGPILSGNTIY
TRBV5-1	once	ASSLVGTSGGQDTQY
TRBV15	NA	ATIDSRLPLNYGYT
TRBV7-2	NA	ASSREPSVEAF
TRBV18	NA	ASSPGDSLNSGNTIY
TRBV5-1	NA	ASSLRQDGYT
TRBV6-1	NA	ASSTGGDYEQY
TRBV10-1	NA	ASGKGDFRYNEQF
TRBV10-3	NA	AISESGQGTNYGYT
TRBV6-2/TRBV6-3	NA	ASSDTSGGQSLTYNEQF
TRBV6-5	NA	ASSWGQGMF
TRBV11-3	NA	ASSISTGAGNTIY
TRBV7-9	NA	ASSLEGYRVEGYSPLH
TRBV28	few	AAYPRKGAFFYGYT
TRBV3-1/TRBV3-2	NA	ASSQEAPSNEQF
TRBV27	NA	ASSRAGGLGNEQF
TRBV21-1	NA	ASSKREGEDQPQH
TRBV28	NA	ASSFQGASEKLF
TRBV10-3	NA	AISPGLAASYNEQF
TRBV5-4	few	ASSSRSPLT
TRBV5-1	once	ASSSLLGTSGSRGNEQF
TRBV5-1	NA	ASSSDSNTEAF
TRBV18	NA	ASSLGGGMNTEAF
TRBV30	NA	AWSEGQGAVYEQY
TRBV5-1	NA	ASSLRTGSFHYGYT
TRBV3-1/TRBV3-2	few	ASSQTSLAGGPDTQY
TRBV29-1	NA	SVRSSGGSTDTQY
TRBV27	once	ASSLRTGGTGELF
TRBV9	NA	ASSVPKRGRNNYGYT
TRBV5-1	NA	ASRPAGGHYEQY
TRBV2	NA	ASRAQGHEQY
TRBV5-4	NA	ASSWGWGGMAEAF
TRBV9	NA	ASSVVGSGNTGELF
TRBV30	NA	AWSVYGGRAGNTIY
TRBV24-1	NA	ATREGDGNTGELF
TRBV9	NA	ASSVGSGGTSSTQY
TRBV6-2/TRBV6-3	NA	ASSPSVDTQY
TRBV10-3	NA	AISESGGQHTEAF